What follows are 28 T cell receptor beta chains derived from one specimen sequenced in a study of CD8+CD57+ T cells in acquired aplastic anemia. The template for TCR beta VDJ and CDR3 sequence profiling was genomic DNA. MiXCR, applied by TCRdb to the reads, yields one record per CDR3 protein. The table has some 200,000 distinct CDR3 sequences, around 60% seen once; the top ten hold 25% to 30%. Sequencing was carried out using sorted CD4+, CD8+, or CD8+CD57+ T cells (not recorded which) from PBMCs. Every receptor here comes from a human donor in good health.

This clonotype has a single count. The chain links TRBV7-9 to TRBJ2-7; no clear D gene. The CDR3 extends over 13 amino acids. Germline CDR1 SEHNR, CDR2 FQNEAQ (reference sequence). V was pared by 6 bases and J by 5 bases, with 14 bases between. The DNA of the CDR3 is TGTGCCAGCAGTTGGGTGTTAGAGGACGAGCAGTACTTC. It translates to CASSWVLEDEQYF.

The CDR3 DNA sequence: TGTGCCAGCAGCTTAGAAGGTTTCTCTGAAGCTTTCTTT. Translated, it gives CASSLEGFSEAFF. The chain recombines TRBV7-2 with TRBJ1-1; no reliable D call. The CDR3 consists of 13 residues. The V gene lost 1 base and the J gene lost 6 bases, with 9 bases spanning the gap. The germline V gene has CDR1 SGHTA and CDR2 FQGNSA.

V usage is TRBV29-1 and J usage is TRBJ2-3; D is possibly TRBD1 (6 bases). CDR1 and CDR2 (germline): SQVTM, ANQGSEA. CDR3 length equals 16 residues. The V end lost 6 bases, the J end lost 3 bases, and 22 bases lay between the germline ends. The CDR3 protein is CSVGFSGQASTDTQYF. The CDR3 DNA reads as TGCAGCGTCGGATTCTCGGGACAAGCATCGACAGATACGCAGTATTTT.

V usage is TRBV5-5 and J usage is TRBJ2-7; 7 bases fit TRBD1. Trimming at V came to 3 bases and at J to 6 bases, leaving 6 bases not matched to a gene. This CDR3 spans 13 amino acids. From germline, CDR1 is SGHKS and CDR2 YYEKEE (reference sequence). The CDR3 region is CASSSTDRAEQYF. The CDR3, as DNA: TGTGCCAGCAGCTCGACTGACAGGGCCGAGCAGTACTTC. Supplemented by reference TRBV5-5 and TRBJ2-7, the full variable domain reads DAGVTQSPTHLIKTRGQQVTLRCSPISGHKSVSWYQQVLGQGPQFIFQYYEKEERGRGNFPDRFSARQFPNYSSELNVNALLLGDSALYLCASSSTDRAEQYFGPGTRLTVT.

The chain carries TRBV20-1 and TRBJ1-1, with D unresolved. Germline V lookup: CDR1 DFQATT, CDR2 SNEGSKA (reference sequence). The V end was cut by 3 bases, the J end by 2 bases, with 4 bases between. CDR3 size: 11 residues. In DNA form, the CDR3 reads TGCAGTGCTAGGGACAACACTGAAGCTTTCTTT. Its protein product is CSARDNTEAFF.

J is TRBJ2-3 and V is TRBV7-3; 13 bases are shared with TRBD2. Per the germline V gene, CDR1 is SGHTA and CDR2 is FQGTGA. The CDR3 consists of 17 residues. Unmatched junction bases numbered 5, after V lost 2 bases and J lost 3 bases. The CDR3 is CASSLGQGLAGTDTQYF. Here the CDR3 DNA reads TGTGCCAGCAGCTTAGGTCAGGGACTAGCGGGGACAGATACGCAGTATTTT.

This chain uses TRBV20-1 with TRBJ2-1; 8 nucleotides agree with TRBD2. Germline V gene sequence: CDR1 DFQATT, CDR2 SNEGSKA (reference sequence). J was trimmed by 1 base and V by 7 bases; bases with no gene match: 6. The CDR3 sequence is 14 residues long. CDR3 region: CSVPGLASYNEQFF. The CDR3 bases are TGCAGTGTCCCCGGACTAGCATCCTACAATGAGCAGTTCTTC.

This clonotype appeared a few times. The chain joins TRBV20-1 to TRBJ1-5, with D maybe TRBD1 (5 bases). This CDR3 is built from 14 residues. Per germline, CDR1 DFQATT and CDR2 SNEGSKA (reference sequence). Trimming left V 6 bases short and J 4 bases short, with 16 bases between. The CDR3: CSAGTGRLNQPQHF. DNA of the CDR3: TGCAGTGCAGGGACGGGCCGCCTGAATCAGCCCCAGCATTTT.

Regarding this clonotype: Because the CDR3 is missing its conserved closing phenylalanine or tryptophan, this is likely a read error. The CDR3 region is CASSLDWDSTNYGYTL. The CDR3 DNA reads TGTGCCAGCAGCTTAGATTGGGACAGCACTAACTATGGCTACACCCTC. This chain joins TRBV7-2 and TRBJ1-2; 7 bases align to TRBD1. This CDR3 is built from 16 residues. Germline loops: CDR1 SGHTA, CDR2 FQGNSA. V lost 1 base, J lost 0 bases, and 5 bases stayed unmatched.

In this sample, this clonotype is medium-sized. The chain uses TRBV20-1 and TRBJ2-1; TRBD2 matches 8 bases. This CDR3 spans 15 amino acids. J lost 10 bases, V lost 3 bases, and 14 bases had no gene match. Germline V CDR1 and CDR2: DFQATT, SNEGSKA (reference sequence). Here the CDR3 reads CSASPPTSGPAEQFF. CDR3 in DNA: TGCAGTGCTAGTCCCCCTACTAGCGGACCTGCAGAGCAGTTCTTC.

V and J are TRBV7-8 and TRBJ1-6; possibly TRBD1 for D (6 bases). Trimming took 3 bases from V and 11 from J, leaving 14 bases between them. The CDR3 extends over 14 amino acids. In germline, CDR1 is SGHVS, CDR2 FQNEAQ. The CDR3 spells CASSFDRSGPPLHF. As DNA, the CDR3 is TGTGCCAGCAGCTTTGACAGGTCGGGTCCACCCCTCCACTTT.

V usage is TRBV7-2 and J usage is TRBJ2-1; 9 bases match TRBD2. Germline V gene sequence: CDR1 SGHTA, CDR2 FQGNSA. V shed 5 bases and J 0 bases; nucleotides not matched to a gene: 5. The CDR3 covers 16 residues. CDR3 DNA sequence: TGTGCCAGCAGCCGACTAGCGGAAAGCTCCTACAATGAGCAGTTCTTC. It specifies CASSRLAESSYNEQFF.

This chain links TRBV6-4 with TRBJ1-3, with D hard to call. CDR1 is MRHNA, CDR2 SNTAGT, per germline. Trimming cost V 6 bases and J 3 bases, with 9 bases left between them. The CDR3 consists of 13 residues. The CDR3 spells CASRPVGGNTIYF. CDR3 sequence (DNA): TGTGCCAGCAGACCAGTGGGTGGAAACACCATATATTTT.

The chain links TRBV6-5 to TRBJ1-1; D possibly corresponds to TRBD1 (5 bases). Germline-derived CDR1 and CDR2 are MNHEY and SVGAGI. The CDR3 totals 12 residues. V was trimmed by 5 bases and J by 6 bases, leaving 10 bases between them. As DNA, the CDR3 is TGTGCCAGCAGTACCGGGGGAGCTGAAGCTTTCTTT. This encodes CASSTGGAEAFF.

In its sample, this clonotype was seen many times. The chain is built from TRBV7-9 and TRBJ2-2; D gene unclear. The CDR3 spans 12 residues. Trimming pared 5 bases from V and 5 bases from J, leaving 6 bases between. The germline V gene encodes CDR1 SEHNR and CDR2 FQNEAQ (reference sequence). The CDR3 loop is CASSPGTGELFF. The CDR3 coding sequence is TGTGCCAGCAGCCCCGGAACCGGGGAGCTGTTTTTT.

The rearrangement links TRBV20-1 to TRBJ1-1; D perhaps matches TRBD1 (5 bases). V lost 5 bases and J 6 bases, leaving 16 bases between the germline ends. Germline V gives CDR1 DFQATT, CDR2 SNEGSKA (reference sequence). This CDR3 is built from 13 residues. The CDR3 loop reads CSAPGHGGAEAFF. The CDR3 nucleotides read TGCAGTGCTCCAGGACACGGCGGGGCTGAAGCTTTCTTT.

This sequence joins TRBV20-1 and TRBJ2-7; D is unresolved. CDR1 is DFQATT, CDR2 SNEGSKA, per germline (reference sequence). The CDR3 extends over 13 amino acids. Between the trimmed V and J ends, which lost 2 bases and 3 bases, there was a span of 11 bases. The chain's CDR3 is CSARWGGNYEQYF. CDR3 coding DNA: TGCAGTGCTAGATGGGGTGGGAACTACGAGCAGTACTTC.

The genes are TRBV19 and TRBJ2-3; 7 nucleotides match TRBD2. The germline gives CDR1 LNHDA, CDR2 SQIVND (reference sequence). V trimming: 0 bases; J trimming: 0 bases; junction bases outside the gene matches: 12. The CDR3 length is 19 residues. The CDR3 bases are TGTGCCAGTAGTATAGAGACGACGGGGGGATTTACTAGCACAGATACGCAGTATTTT. Amino acid sequence: CASSIETTGGFTSTDTQYF.

To note about this clonotype: Here the CDR3 omits its conserved ending phenylalanine or tryptophan, so a read error is the likely source. CDR3 sequence reads: CASSLAGTGGEQFL. The DNA for the CDR3 is TGTGCCAGCAGCTTAGCCGGGACAGGGGGAGAGCAGTTCCTC. The V and J genes are TRBV7-9 and TRBJ2-1; 11 positions match TRBD1. After removal of 0 bases from V and 10 bases from J, the junction contained 2 bases not matched to a gene. Germline assignment: CDR1 SEHNR and CDR2 FQNEAQ (reference sequence). This CDR3 has 14 amino acids.

V usage is TRBV20-1 and J usage is TRBJ1-2; a weak D match, TRBD1 (5 bases). Trimming took off 3 bases at V and 8 bases at J, with 19 bases between the two ends. The CDR3 is made up of 14 amino acids. Germline V gives CDR1 DFQATT, CDR2 SNEGSKA (reference sequence). CDR3 sequence: CSARPRWGGEGYTF. As DNA, the CDR3 is TGCAGTGCTAGGCCCAGGTGGGGCGGGGAGGGCTACACCTTC.

Regarding this clonotype: This sequence may be a read error, since a much larger clone differs from it by one base. The gene calls are TRBV6-5 and TRBJ2-1; possibly TRBD1 or TRBD2 for D (6 bases each). Trimming shortened V by 6 bases and J by 3 bases, and 21 bases separated the two germline ends. Germline V gene lookup returns CDR1 MNHEY and CDR2 SVGAGI. The CDR3 loop spans 17 amino acids. This CDR3 is CASSKEEGDGSYNEQFF. For the CDR3, the DNA is TGTGCCAGCAGCAAAGAGGAGGGGGACGGAAGCTACAATGAGCAGTTCTTC.

The CDR3 region has the DNA TGTGCCAGCAGCTTAGACAGGGCTACCGCCTACGAGCAGTACTTC. It specifies CASSLDRATAYEQYF. V usage is TRBV7-2 and J usage is TRBJ2-7; D is perhaps TRBD1 (6 bases). Germline CDR1 is SGHTA and CDR2 is FQGNSA. Trimming left V 1 base short and J 2 bases short, with 12 bases between. The CDR3 has 15 amino acids.

This chain joins TRBV7-8 and TRBJ2-1, with a weak D call TRBD2 (7 bases). Trimming removed 7 bases from V and 0 bases from J, with 13 bases in between. CDR3 length: 15 residues. The germline V gene encodes CDR1 SGHVS and CDR2 FQNEAQ. CDR3 in amino acids: CASTGGGASYNEQFF. DNA of the CDR3: TGTGCCAGCACCGGAGGGGGGGCCTCCTACAATGAGCAGTTCTTC.

The V and J genes are TRBV4-1 and TRBJ1-6; the match to TRBD1 covers 7 bases. Looked up from germline, CDR1 is MGHRA and CDR2 is YSYEKL. There are 15 residues in the CDR3. V dropped 2 bases and J dropped 9; count of bases not matched to a gene: 7. The CDR3 coding sequence is TGCGCCAGCAGCCAATATACAGGGGAAGGTTCACCCCTCCACTTT. Its protein product is CASSQYTGEGSPLHF.

This clonotype was seen just once. The chain carries TRBV9 and TRBJ1-6, with no clear D. V was clipped by 0 bases and J by 0 bases, with 7 bases between them. Germline CDR1 is SGDLS and CDR2 is YYNGEE. This CDR3 region has 16 residues. The CDR3 region is CASSVGVPSYNSPLHF. CDR3 bases: TGTGCCAGCAGCGTAGGGGTTCCCTCCTATAATTCACCCCTCCACTTT.

This clonotype was seen just once. The rearrangement joins TRBV12-3 or TRBV12-4 to TRBJ2-7; possibly TRBD1 for D (5 bases). The CDR3 is 13 residues long. The V gene lost 7 bases and the J gene lost 5 bases, with 15 bases spanning the gap. The CDR3 protein is CASTPDPGHEQYF. The CDR3 DNA follows: TGTGCCAGCACCCCTGATCCAGGGCACGAGCAGTACTTC.

This clonotype was observed a single time. The chain recombines TRBV7-2 with TRBJ2-3; D is perhaps TRBD2 (5 bases). Trimming pared 1 base from V and 2 bases from J, leaving 10 bases between. The CDR3 is made up of 15 amino acids. Germline V gene data show CDR1 as SGHTA and CDR2 as FQGNSA. This CDR3 reads CASSLERGYTDTQYF. CDR3 coding DNA: TGTGCCAGCAGCTTAGAACGGGGTTACACAGATACGCAGTATTTT.

This rearrangement joins TRBV4-1 to TRBJ2-5; 9 positions match TRBD2. Trimming took 1 base from V and 1 from J; bases not matched to a gene: 7. The CDR3 is 17 residues long. CDR1 and CDR2 (germline): MGHRA, YSYEKL. The chain's CDR3 is CASSQVLGLARQETQYF. The CDR3 nucleotides are TGCGCCAGCAGCCAAGTCTTGGGACTAGCCCGCCAAGAGACCCAGTACTTC.